The rows below give T cell receptor beta chains drawn from one sample of a study of blood T cells in healthy people across ages. Each CDR3 protein is one row after TCRdb ran MiXCR on the 5' RACE reads. Of about 900,000 distinct CDR3 sequences listed, around two thirds are singletons. Sequencing was carried out using blood. These receptors all come from a man younger than 45 in good health. Each CDR3 is given with its conserved first and last residue. D genes are given only for firm matches. Size tells how often a clone was seen (once, few, many) or the class of an expanded clone, and some rows leave it out.

j_call | v_call | d_call | clone_size | cdr3_aa | cdr3_nt
TRBJ2-5 | TRBV11-1 | - | - | CASTPGPYQETQYF | TGTGCCAGCACTCCCGGACCCTACCAAGAGACCCAGTACTTC
TRBJ1-1 | TRBV5-1 | - | - | CASSPPGRVNTEAFF | TGCGCCAGCAGCCCCCCGGGCAGGGTCAACACTGAAGCTTTCTTT
TRBJ2-5 | TRBV7-2 | TRBD1 | - | CASSSRQGYQETQYF | TGTGCCAGCAGTTCCCGACAGGGGTACCAAGAGACCCAGTACTTC
TRBJ2-1 | TRBV6-6 | - | - | CASSDGRFNEQFF | TGTGCCAGCAGTGACGGCCGTTTCAATGAGCAGTTCTTC
TRBJ1-5 | TRBV6-2/TRBV6-3 | - | - | CASSLLVAQPQHF | TGTGCCAGCAGTCTTTTGGTTGCGCAGCCCCAGCATTTT
TRBJ2-5 | TRBV12-3/TRBV12-4 | TRBD2 | - | CASSMGLAGGQETQYF | TGTGCCAGCAGTATGGGACTAGCGGGGGGGCAAGAGACCCAGTACTTC
TRBJ1-1 | TRBV6-1 | - | - | CASSEREGSYYTEAFF | TGTGCCAGCAGTGAACGTGAGGGCAGCTACTACACTGAAGCTTTCTTT
TRBJ1-5 | TRBV9 | - | - | CASSAGRGQPQHF | TGTGCCAGCAGCGCGGGACGGGGTCAGCCCCAGCATTTT
TRBJ2-7 | TRBV20-1 | TRBD1 | - | CSARGGRGSAYEQYF | TGCAGTGCTAGAGGGGGCAGGGGGTCTGCCTACGAGCAGTACTTC
TRBJ1-6 | TRBV6-6 | - | - | CASSYTGDNSPLHF | TGTGCCAGCAGTTACACAGGCGATAATTCACCCCTCCACTTT
TRBJ2-7 | TRBV5-1 | - | - | CASSSSPTYEQYF | TGCGCCAGCAGCTCGTCCCCAACCTACGAGCAGTACTTC
TRBJ2-1 | TRBV7-3 | TRBD1 | - | CASSPGADRRSEQFF | TGTGCCAGCAGCCCGGGCGCGGACAGGCGCAGTGAGCAGTTCTTC
TRBJ2-3 | TRBV12-3/TRBV12-4 | TRBD2 | - | CASTSDASGGTDTQYF | TGTGCCAGCACTTCAGATGCTAGCGGGGGTACAGATACGCAGTATTTT
TRBJ2-5 | TRBV20-1 | - | few | CSAPKRERGETQYF | TGCAGTGCCCCTAAGAGGGAGAGAGGGGAGACCCAGTACTTC
TRBJ2-3 | TRBV29-1 | TRBD1 | - | CSVELADREQDTQYF | TGCAGCGTTGAATTGGCGGACAGGGAGCAAGATACGCAGTATTTT
TRBJ1-4 | TRBV9 | - | - | CASSVYGTSSGNEKLFF | TGTGCCAGCAGCGTCTATGGGACATCGAGTGGTAATGAAAAACTGTTTTTT
TRBJ1-2 | TRBV12-3/TRBV12-4 | TRBD1 | - | CASSYRGTFYGYTF | TGTGCCAGCAGTTACAGGGGAACCTTCTATGGCTACACCTTC
TRBJ1-1 | TRBV2 | - | - | CASSESPRQVPTEAFF | TGTGCCAGCAGTGAATCCCCGAGACAGGTGCCCACTGAAGCTTTCTTT
TRBJ2-3 | TRBV12-3/TRBV12-4 | - | - | CASSLGSGDTQYF | TGTGCCAGCAGTTTAGGGAGTGGCGATACGCAGTATTTT
TRBJ1-6 | TRBV7-9 | - | - | CASSAGNSPLHF | TGTGCCAGCAGCGCGGGGAATTCACCCCTCCACTTT
TRBJ2-5 | TRBV4-3 | - | - | CASSQVRHRRHQETQYF | TGCGCCAGCAGCCAAGTAAGACACAGGAGACACCAAGAGACCCAGTACTTC
TRBJ2-5 | TRBV4-3 | - | few | CASSQARARQETQYF | TGCGCCAGCAGCCAAGCTAGGGCACGTCAAGAGACCCAGTACTTC
TRBJ2-1 | TRBV20-1 | - | - | CSAEGPDGGEQFF | TGCAGTGCAGAGGGACCCGACGGGGGTGAGCAGTTCTTC
TRBJ2-3 | TRBV27 | - | - | CASTLGPQGSDTQYF | TGTGCCAGCACCCTGGGGCCGCAGGGGTCAGATACGCAGTATTTT
TRBJ1-2 | TRBV12-3/TRBV12-4 | TRBD1 | few | CASSTGTGVYGYTF | TGTGCTAGCAGCACCGGGACAGGGGTATACGGCTACACCTTC
TRBJ1-2 | TRBV20-1 | - | - | CSARREGKRAYGYTF | TGCAGTGCTAGGAGGGAGGGTAAGCGGGCCTATGGCTACACCTTC
TRBJ2-5 | TRBV14 | TRBD1 | - | CASSRGQQLLETQYF | TGTGCCAGCAGCCGGGGACAGCAACTTTTGGAGACCCAGTACTTC
TRBJ2-3 | TRBV5-5 | - | few | CASSLGRRFTDTQYF | TGTGCCAGCAGCTTGGGTCGGCGGTTCACAGATACGCAGTATTTT
TRBJ2-3 | TRBV11-2 | TRBD2 | few | CASSLRTSGRDTQYF | TGTGCCAGCAGCTTACGGACTAGCGGGAGGGATACGCAGTATTTT